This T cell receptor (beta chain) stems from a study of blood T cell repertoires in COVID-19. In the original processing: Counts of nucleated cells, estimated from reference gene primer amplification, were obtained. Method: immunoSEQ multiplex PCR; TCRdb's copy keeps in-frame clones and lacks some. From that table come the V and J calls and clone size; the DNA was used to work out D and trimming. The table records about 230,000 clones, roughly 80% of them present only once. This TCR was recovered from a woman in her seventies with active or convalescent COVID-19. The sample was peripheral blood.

CDR3 bases: TGTGCCAGCAGTCGCCCGACAGGGGGCTTTTACGAGCAGTACTTC. Protein product: CASSRPTGGFYEQYF. The chain links TRBV27 to TRBJ2-7; 10 nucleotides agree with TRBD1. The V segment lost 5 bases and the J segment 4 bases; nucleotides outside the gene matches: 8. The CDR3 has 15 residues. Germline values: CDR1 MNHEY, CDR2 SMNVEV (reference sequence).